Listed below are T cell receptor beta chains from one sample, sequenced in a study of blood T cells in healthy people across ages. TCRdb recomputed calls from the 5' RACE reads with MiXCR, one row per CDR3 protein. This table holds roughly 720,000 distinct CDR3 sequences, 40% to 65% found once. The material sequenced was blood. These receptors all come from a man older than 75 in good health. CDR3s include the opening cysteine and the closing phenylalanine or tryptophan. A D gene is named only where the DNA matches it firmly. A clone size is listed for some rows: how often the clone was seen (once, few, many), or a class if it is expanded.

D,J,size,V,DNA,CDR3
TRBD2,TRBJ2-1,.,TRBV2,TGTGCCAGCACCGCTAGCGGAAGGCGTCGTGAGCAGTTCTTC,CASTASGRRREQFF
TRBD1,TRBJ1-5,.,TRBV12-3/TRBV12-4,TGTGCCAGCAGCTCGACAGGGGGCCGGCAGCCCCAGCATTTT,CASSSTGGRQPQHF
.,TRBJ2-7,.,TRBV5-5,TGTGCCAGCAGCTTGGGAGGGGTTGGGGCCGAGCAGTACTTC,CASSLGGVGAEQYF
TRBD2,TRBJ2-7,.,TRBV27,TGTGCCAGCAGTCCAGGGACTAGAGGCGAGCAGTACTTC,CASSPGTRGEQYF
TRBD2,TRBJ2-5,.,TRBV29-1,TGCAGCGTAAAGGGACTAGCGGATGGAGAGCAGTACTTC,CSVKGLADGEQYF
.,TRBJ2-5,.,TRBV12-5,TGTGCTAGTGGTTTCGGGACGGAGACCCAGTACTTC,CASGFGTETQYF
TRBD2,TRBJ2-7,few,TRBV20-1,TGCAGTGCTAGAGTACTAGCGGGACAACCTACTTCCGAGCAGTACTTC,CSARVLAGQPTSEQYF
TRBD1,TRBJ1-1,once,TRBV11-1,TGTGCCAGCAGCTTAAACAACAGGGGCAACACTGAAGCTTTCTTT,CASSLNNRGNTEAFF
.,TRBJ2-7,.,TRBV7-2,TGTGCCAGCACCAAGACCCGAGGCGAGCAGTACTTC,CASTKTRGEQYF
.,TRBJ2-3,.,TRBV20-1,TGCAGTGCTAGGGAGACTAGTACAGATACGCAGTATTTT,CSARETSTDTQYF
.,TRBJ2-5,.,TRBV6-5,TGTGCCAGCAGTTACCGAAGAGGGCTCGGTGAGACCCAGTACTTC,CASSYRRGLGETQYF
.,TRBJ2-3,.,TRBV27,TGTGCCAGCAGGGGACACGGCACAGATACGCAGTATTTT,CASRGHGTDTQYF
.,TRBJ2-2,.,TRBV29-1,TGCAGCGTTGAACCCCTGGCGCCAGGGCCCCGCACCGGGGAGCTGTTTTTT,CSVEPLAPGPRTGELFF
.,TRBJ2-7,few,TRBV7-2,TGTGCCAGCAGCTTACGAGTGGGAGCGGGCGAGCAGTACTTC,CASSLRVGAGEQYF
.,TRBJ1-1,.,TRBV20-1,TGCAGTGTTTTGAGGAGCACTGAAGCTTTCTTT,CSVLRSTEAFF
TRBD2,TRBJ2-5,once,TRBV20-1,TGCAGTGCCCTGACTAGCGGGACAGCGGGGACCCAGTACTTC,CSALTSGTAGTQYF
.,TRBJ2-7,.,TRBV27,TGTGCCAGCAGTTTTGTGGGATCCTACGAGCAGTACTTC,CASSFVGSYEQYF
TRBD2,TRBJ2-7,.,TRBV27,TGTGCCAGCAGTCGTAGCGGGAGTTACGAGCAGTACTTC,CASSRSGSYEQYF
TRBD2,TRBJ2-1,.,TRBV5-1,TGCGCCAGCAGCTTGGCCGGGACTAGCGGAACCAATGAGCAGTTCTTC,CASSLAGTSGTNEQFF
.,TRBJ2-7,.,TRBV10-3,TGTGCCATCAGTGACCGCGGCAGGGGCACCCATACCTACAAGCAGTACTTC,CAISDRGRGTHTYKQYF
TRBD1,TRBJ2-1,.,TRBV11-3,TGTGCCAGCAGCTTAGGGGGGGTACAGGGGGATGAGCAGTTCTTC,CASSLGGVQGDEQFF
.,TRBJ2-1,.,TRBV2,TGTGCCAGCAGTGAAGCGCGAGGGCTCGTTACGACGCATGAGCAGTTCTTC,CASSEARGLVTTHEQFF
TRBD2,TRBJ2-3,.,TRBV7-9,TGTGCCAGCAGCCTCGGGACTAGCGAGGGGGGTACGCAGTATTTT,CASSLGTSEGGTQYF
.,TRBJ1-2,.,TRBV7-8,TGTGCCAGCAGCTTGAACAGCGGTCCTAACTATGGCTACACCTTC,CASSLNSGPNYGYTF
TRBD1,TRBJ2-3,.,TRBV29-1,TGCAGCGTTGATACAGGGGTAGATACGCAGTATTTT,CSVDTGVDTQYF
TRBD1,TRBJ1-6,.,TRBV28,TGTGCCAGCAGACTGACAGGGCTGGATTCACCCCTCCACTTT,CASRLTGLDSPLHF
.,TRBJ1-2,.,TRBV25-1,TGTGCCAGCACCACGGGCAATTACTATAGGGGCTACACCTTC,CASTTGNYYRGYTF
.,TRBJ1-2,.,TRBV7-9,TGTGCCAGCAGCTTAAAAAAGGCGGGAGGCTACACCTTC,CASSLKKAGGYTF
TRBD1,TRBJ1-2,few,TRBV9,TGTGCCAGCAACGGCCCTTCCCTCGGGACAGGAAACTATGGCTACACCTTC,CASNGPSLGTGNYGYTF